This entry lists 21 T cell receptor beta chains sequenced from one sample in a study of T-cell reconstitution after alpha-beta-depleted transplantation in children. Researchers prepared the TCRbeta library using unique molecular identifiers, the study reports. TCRdb re-analysed the PCR reads in MiXCR, keeping a single row per CDR3 protein. Of around 600,000 distinct CDR3 sequences in the sample, about 21% are singletons; the top ten hold roughly 14%. This specimen consisted of PBMCs, mostly from graft donor cells, obtained 360 days after TCRalphabeta/CD19-depleted stem cell transplant. The receptors stem from a boy younger than two who had a stem cell transplant for acute myeloid leukemia, so the T cells may come from the graft donor.

This clonotype was seen a handful of times. The CDR3 spells CSASGGSEQFF. CDR3 bases: TGCAGTGCTAGCGGGGGGAGTGAGCAGTTCTTC. The V call is TRBV20-1, the J call TRBJ2-1; 7 bases line up with TRBD2. The length of the CDR3 is 11 residues. V shed 3 bases and J 9 bases; nucleotides not matched to a gene: 2. The germline gives CDR1 DFQATT, CDR2 SNEGSKA (reference sequence).

V is TRBV15 and J is TRBJ2-2; weak D call: TRBD2 (7 bases). Trimming pared 1 base from V and 6 bases from J, leaving 18 bases between. This CDR3 region has 17 residues. Germline CDR1 reads LNHNV; CDR2 reads YYDKDF (reference sequence). For the CDR3, the DNA is TGTGCCACCAGCAGAGTTAAGACTAGCCCAGGGGCCGGGGAGCTGTTTTTT. Translation: CATSRVKTSPGAGELFF.

The rearrangement joins TRBV6-2 or TRBV6-3 to TRBJ2-2; D remains ambiguous. There are 13 residues in the CDR3. The germline V gene has CDR1 MNHEY and CDR2 SVGEGT. Trimming removed 2 bases at V and 7 bases at J, with 8 bases between. The CDR3 bases are TGTGCCAGCAGTTACACATCGTTCGGGGAGCTGTTTTTT. Translating gives CASSYTSFGELFF.

There are many counts of this clonotype. V usage is TRBV2 and J usage is TRBJ1-5, with D perhaps TRBD1 (6 bases). The CDR3 has 15 amino acids. The germline CDR1 and CDR2 sequences are SNHLY and FYNNEI. Trimming took 2 bases from V and 6 from J, leaving 14 bases between them. The CDR3 DNA sequence: TGTGCCAGCAGTGAACGGGGGGGGCGGGCTCAGCCCCAGCATTTT. Translating it yields CASSERGGRAQPQHF.

Ten or more counts support this clonotype. The chain joins TRBV25-1 to TRBJ2-3, with D maybe TRBD1 (5 bases). The germline gives CDR1 MGHDK, CDR2 SYGVNS. Trimming pared 3 bases from V and 3 bases from J, leaving 13 bases between. This CDR3 comprises 15 residues. DNA for the CDR3: TGTGCCAGCAGTGATCCAGGGCTTCAAACAGATACGCAGTATTTT. This codes for CASSDPGLQTDTQYF.

This clonotype occurred a few times. This chain uses TRBV25-1 with TRBJ2-7; D might be TRBD1 (6 bases). Deletions cut 3 bases from V and 4 bases from J, with 13 bases between. Germline assignment: CDR1 MGHDK and CDR2 SYGVNS. The CDR3 spans 14 residues. The CDR3 spells CASSEVDGQYEQYV. The CDR3 nucleotides read TGTGCCAGCAGTGAGGTCGATGGACAGTACGAGCAGTACGTC.

This clonotype has only a few counts. The chain carries TRBV6-1 and TRBJ2-2; the D gene is possibly TRBD2 (5 bases). Germline loops: CDR1 MNHNS, CDR2 SASEGT. The CDR3 is 17 amino acids. Trimming removed 5 bases at V and 0 bases at J, with 16 bases between. The CDR3 bases are TGTGCCAGCAGTCGCGGGTCTGGGATCGCGAACACCGGGGAGCTGTTTTTT. Amino acids: CASSRGSGIANTGELFF.

The table lists this clonotype with a few counts. CDR3 in DNA: TGCAGTGCTAGAGATCAGGGAGTCACTGAAGCTTTCTTT. This sequence encodes CSARDQGVTEAFF. V usage is TRBV20-1 and J usage is TRBJ1-1, with D possibly TRBD1 on 5 matching bases. The CDR3 is made up of 13 amino acids. Looked up from germline, CDR1 is DFQATT and CDR2 is SNEGSKA (reference sequence). V was pared by 0 bases and J by 4 bases, with 9 bases between.

The chain uses TRBV2 and TRBJ1-6; possibly TRBD1 for D (5 bases). This CDR3 comprises 19 residues. V lost 5 bases, J lost 0 bases, and 20 bases lay in between. Germline lookup yields CDR1 SNHLY and CDR2 FYNNEI. CDR3 amino acids: CASSYGTASSSSYNSPLHF. Written as DNA, the CDR3 is TGTGCCAGCAGTTACGGGACGGCATCGTCGAGCTCCTATAATTCACCCCTCCACTTT.

This clonotype was observed a few times. This chain's CDR3 is CSVGGAANTEAFF. CDR3 bases: TGCAGCGTGGGGGGGGCGGCGAACACTGAAGCTTTCTTT. The rearrangement links TRBV29-1 to TRBJ1-1; D might be TRBD1 (6 bases). Germline V gene sequence: CDR1 SQVTM, CDR2 ANQGSEA. Trimming removed 6 bases from V and 1 base from J, with 12 bases in between. The CDR3 consists of 13 residues.

Many counts were recorded for this clonotype. This chain's CDR3 is CASTAPTSGGAGETQYF. In DNA form, the CDR3 reads TGTGCCAGCACCGCCCCTACTAGCGGGGGGGCAGGAGAGACCCAGTACTTC. The chain joins TRBV12-3 or TRBV12-4 to TRBJ2-5; 13 positions agree with TRBD2. V lost 7 bases and J lost 4; bases outside the gene matches: 12. The CDR3 loop spans 17 amino acids.

The CDR3 region is CASSLGGVPLKQYF. Written as DNA, the CDR3 is TGTGCCAGCAGCTTAGGCGGGGTGCCTTTGAAGCAGTACTTC. This sequence joins TRBV7-2 and TRBJ2-7; the D gene is possibly TRBD2 (6 bases). The CDR3 is 14 amino acids. V was clipped by 1 base and J by 8 bases, with 15 bases between them. Germline lookup yields CDR1 SGHTA and CDR2 FQGNSA.

This clonotype was seen more than once but under ten times. The V gene is TRBV10-3, the J gene TRBJ2-1; the D gene is possibly TRBD2 (5 bases). Germline CDR1 and CDR2: ENHRY and SYGVKD. The CDR3 covers 17 residues. V was cut by 0 bases and J by 5 bases, with 17 bases left in between. Here the CDR3 reads CAISESKLEVRNNEQFF. CDR3 nucleotides: TGTGCCATCAGTGAGTCGAAACTAGAGGTGAGAAACAATGAGCAGTTCTTC.

This clonotype has just a few counts. The chain joins TRBV5-1 to TRBJ2-5; 7 positions match TRBD1. J gave up 2 bases and V 3 bases, and 7 bases lay outside the gene matches. Germline V lookup: CDR1 SGHRS, CDR2 YFSETQ. The CDR3 consists of 15 residues. The CDR3 sequence is CASSSDGGQQETQYF. The CDR3 region has the DNA TGCGCCAGCAGCTCCGATGGGGGACAGCAAGAGACCCAGTACTTC.

V usage is TRBV7-2 and J usage is TRBJ2-1; 10 bases fit TRBD2. The CDR3 runs 16 residues. V lost 2 bases, J lost 2 bases, and 3 bases stayed unmatched. Per germline, CDR1 SGHTA and CDR2 FQGNSA. The CDR3 DNA reads TGTGCCAGCAGCTTAACTAGCGGGATTCCCTACAATGAGCAGTTCTTC. Translating gives CASSLTSGIPYNEQFF.

The J gene is TRBJ2-4, the V gene TRBV4-1; D is undetermined. Germline CDR1 reads MGHRA; CDR2 reads YSYEKL. This CDR3 has 14 amino acids. The germline V and J ends were trimmed by 1 base and 0 bases, with 4 bases remaining between them. The CDR3 region has the DNA TGCGCCAGCAGCCAAGGGGCAGCCAAAAACATTCAGTACTTC. Amino acids: CASSQGAAKNIQYF.

The chain is built from TRBV5-1 and TRBJ2-7; 7 bases line up with TRBD1. V gave up 0 bases and J gave up 6 bases; unmatched junction bases: 9. The CDR3 sequence is 15 residues long. Germline V lookup: CDR1 SGHRS, CDR2 YFSETQ. CDR3 protein: CASSLAGGSPGEQYV. The CDR3 DNA reads as TGCGCCAGCAGCTTGGCAGGGGGTTCTCCTGGCGAGCAGTACGTC.

This clonotype was seen at least ten times. CDR3 in amino acids: CSARGGLAGDVSQETQYF. CDR3 nucleotides: TGCAGTGCTAGAGGTGGACTAGCGGGGGACGTCAGCCAAGAGACCCAGTACTTC. The chain employs TRBV20-1 and TRBJ2-5; TRBD2 matches at 13 bases. The junction had 9 bases not matched to a gene; V was cut back by 1 base and J by 1 base. The CDR3 runs to 18 residues. Looked up from germline, CDR1 is DFQATT and CDR2 is SNEGSKA (reference sequence).

This clonotype has a handful of counts. The CDR3 DNA is TGTGCCAGCAGCTACAACAGGGGTATGAACACTGAAGCTTTCTTT. This sequence encodes CASSYNRGMNTEAFF. This chain links TRBV13 with TRBJ1-1, with 7 positions matching TRBD1. The CDR3 has 15 residues. Trimming removed 4 bases from V and 0 bases from J; junction bases left unmatched: 5. The germline V gene has CDR1 PRHDT and CDR2 FYEKMQ (reference sequence).

The chain employs TRBV4-3 and TRBJ1-2; a weak D match, TRBD1 (6 bases). In germline, CDR1 is LGHNA, CDR2 YSLEER. CDR3 length: 15 amino acids. Between the trimmed V and J ends, which lost 0 bases and 4 bases, there was a span of 12 bases. The chain's CDR3 is CASSQEPGAVYGYTF. Here the CDR3 DNA reads TGCGCCAGCAGCCAAGAACCGGGGGCCGTCTATGGCTACACCTTC.

The rearrangement uses TRBV20-1 and TRBJ1-1; D not resolved. This CDR3 comprises 14 residues. Germline V gene data show CDR1 as DFQATT and CDR2 as SNEGSKA (reference sequence). Trimming shortened V by 5 bases and J by 1 base, and 14 bases separated the two germline ends. CDR3 sequence: CSAPPGTSNTEAFF. Written as DNA, the CDR3 is TGCAGTGCTCCTCCCGGAACCTCGAACACTGAAGCTTTCTTT.